The 16 T cell receptor beta chains below come from one sample, sequenced in a study of cytomegalovirus exposure and HLA in healthy donors. The PCR contained 60 Vbeta and 13 Jbeta primers. Profiled with immunoSEQ multiplex PCR; TCRdb holds only in-frame clones, not every one. Of roughly 54,000 clones in the sample, roughly 70% are singletons; the top ten hold roughly 21%. The specimen sequenced was PBMCs. Receptors were obtained from a woman aged 55 to 70 in good health and CMV-seropositive.

As DNA, the CDR3 is TGTGCCAGCAGCCTCGGGGTTACCGGGGAGCTGTTTTTT. This gives the protein CASSLGVTGELFF. The chain carries TRBV9 and TRBJ2-2, with a tentative D call TRBD2 (5 bases). This CDR3 contains 13 residues. The ends were cut back, 4 bases at V and 5 bases at J, with 9 bases in the middle. CDR1 and CDR2 (germline): SGDLS, YYNGEE.

This rearrangement joins TRBV2 to TRBJ1-1; D is uncertain. The CDR3 covers 14 residues. Trimming took off 3 bases at V and 1 base at J, with 9 bases between the two ends. From germline, CDR1 is SNHLY and CDR2 FYNNEI. The CDR3 loop reads CASSEVYTNTEAFF. The CDR3 nucleotides are TGTGCCAGCAGTGAGGTGTACACGAACACTGAAGCTTTCTTT. Full variable domain (missing parts from reference TRBV2 and TRBJ1-1): EPEVTQTPSHQVTQMGQEVILRCVPISNHLYFYWYRQILGQKVEFLVSFYNNEISEKSEIFDDQFSVERPDGSNFTLKIRSTKLEDSAMYFCASSEVYTNTEAFFGQGTRLTVV.

This clone showed up just once. The V gene is TRBV5-1, the J gene TRBJ2-3; TRBD2 matches 8 bases. The CDR3 spans 16 residues. V trimming: 4 bases; J trimming: 1 base; junction bases outside the gene matches: 8. Germline V gene data show CDR1 as SGHRS and CDR2 as YFSETQ. This CDR3 is CASSANGGAGTDTQYF. The CDR3 region has the DNA TGCGCCAGCAGCGCTAACGGGGGGGCGGGCACAGATACGCAGTATTTT.

This clone appeared a few times. The chain couples TRBV6-5 to TRBJ1-4, with D unresolved. Germline CDR1 is MNHEY and CDR2 is SVGAGI. CDR3 length: 12 amino acids. V was pared by 6 bases and J by 4 bases, with 6 bases between. CDR3 nucleotide sequence: TGTGCCAGCAGATCCGTTAATGAAAAACTGTTTTTT. It encodes CASRSVNEKLFF.

V gene TRBV29-1 combines with J gene TRBJ1-5, with D possibly matching TRBD1 (6 bases). V lost 6 bases and J 2 bases, leaving 11 bases between the germline ends. Germline V CDR1 and CDR2: SQVTM, ANQGSEA. The CDR3 contains 13 residues. The CDR3 DNA reads as TGCAGCGTGGGGGCAGGGGGCAATCAGCCCCAGCATTTT. Protein sequence: CSVGAGGNQPQHF.

The chain uses TRBV7-2 and TRBJ1-5; TRBD1 is a possible D gene (6 bases). The CDR3 extends over 16 amino acids. V lost 5 bases to trimming and J lost 2 bases, with 16 bases between them. CDR1 is SGHTA and CDR2 is FQGNSA in the germline V gene. CDR3 sequence reads: CASSVRQVAGNQPQHF. As DNA, the CDR3 is TGTGCCAGCAGCGTAAGACAGGTGGCGGGCAATCAGCCCCAGCATTTT.

This chain connects TRBV2 to TRBJ1-1; 7 bases match TRBD1. The ends lost 5 bases at V and 5 bases at J; junction bases unmatched: 8. This CDR3 region has 14 residues. CDR1 and CDR2 from the germline V gene are SNHLY and FYNNEI. The CDR3 region has the DNA TGTGCCAGCAGTCGAGGGGGCCCGGGGACTGAAGCTTTCTTT. Protein product: CASSRGGPGTEAFF.

The chain combines TRBV9 with TRBJ1-6; TRBD1 might be the D (5 bases). Germline loops: CDR1 SGDLS, CDR2 YYNGEE. The CDR3 runs 14 residues. Deletions cut 0 bases from V and 9 bases from J, with 10 bases between. This CDR3 reads CASSVDQGSSPLHF. In DNA, the CDR3 is TGTGCCAGCAGCGTAGATCAGGGCAGTTCACCCCTCCACTTT.

This chain uses TRBV25-1 with TRBJ2-7; TRBD1 agrees at 7 bases. V was clipped by 6 bases and J by 1 base; unmatched bases: 3. Germline CDR1 reads MGHDK; CDR2 reads SYGVNS. The CDR3 totals 13 residues. The chain's CDR3 is CASRGTVSYEQYF. The CDR3 nucleotides read TGTGCCAGCAGGGGGACAGTTTCCTACGAGCAGTACTTC.

In nucleotides, the CDR3 is TGTGCCAGCAGCCAAGTCCAGGGGGAAGGAAACACCATATATTTT. The encoded protein is CASSQVQGEGNTIYF. J is TRBJ1-3 and V is TRBV4-2; 7 bases line up with TRBD1. Germline V gene sequence: CDR1 LGHNA, CDR2 YNFKEQ. The CDR3 covers 15 residues. The V gene end was trimmed by 1 base and the J gene end by 4 bases; junction bases not matched to a gene: 4.

V and J are TRBV27 and TRBJ1-1; no clear D. This CDR3 region has 12 residues. Germline V gene lookup returns CDR1 MNHEY and CDR2 SMNVEV (reference sequence). V was clipped by 2 bases and J by 2 bases, with 3 bases between them. CDR3 coding DNA: TGTGCCAGCAGTTTACTTAACACTGAAGCTTTCTTT. This gives the protein CASSLLNTEAFF.

The V call is TRBV6-9, the J call TRBJ1-5; the match to TRBD1 covers 7 bases. CDR1 MNHGY and CDR2 SVAAGI come from the germline V gene. V lost 8 bases to trimming and J lost 4 bases; unmatched junction nucleotides: 8. This CDR3 has 14 amino acids. In nucleotides, the CDR3 is TGTGCCAGCGGCGACAGGGCAGGTAATCAGCCCCAGCATTTT. Amino acid sequence: CASGDRAGNQPQHF.

With regard to this clone: One end of the junction fails to match germline, which may point to a read error. The V call is TRBV7-9, the J call TRBJ2-7, with 9 bases lining up with TRBD1. From germline, CDR1 is SEHNR and CDR2 FQNEAQ (reference sequence). The CDR3 totals 14 residues. In DNA form, the CDR3 reads TGTTCCAGCAGCTCCGGGACAGGGTCATACGAGCAGTACTTC. It is translated as CSSSSGTGSYEQYF.

The chain couples TRBV11-2 to TRBJ2-7; D perhaps matches TRBD2 (5 bases). CDR1 and CDR2 from the germline V gene are SGHAT and FQNNGV. The length of the CDR3 is 13 residues. The V end was cut by 4 bases, the J end by 7 bases, with 14 bases between. The DNA for the CDR3 is TGTGCCAGCAGCTCATTGGACCAGCGGGAGCAGTACTTC. Its translation is CASSSLDQREQYF. The full variable domain, its missing parts supplied by reference TRBV11-2 and TRBJ2-7, is EAGVAQSPRYKIIEKRQSVAFWCNPISGHATLYWYQQILGQGPKLLIQFQNNGVVDDSQLPKDRFSAERLKGVDSTLKIQPAKLEDSAVYLCASSSLDQREQYFGPGTRLTVT.

The chain recombines TRBV28 with TRBJ2-7; perhaps TRBD2 as D (6 bases). Germline CDR1 MDHEN, CDR2 SYDVKM. The CDR3 sequence is 12 residues long. The V and J ends lost 2 bases and 4 bases respectively, with 6 bases between them. The chain's CDR3 is CASSLAGYEQYF. In DNA form, the CDR3 reads TGTGCCAGCAGTTTAGCGGGATACGAGCAGTACTTC.

The sample holds a few counts of this clone. A far larger clone is only one base removed, so a read error is likely. The chain links TRBV7-9 to TRBJ2-4, with TRBD1 as a possible D gene (5 bases). The CDR3 covers 14 residues. Germline CDR1 and CDR2: SEHNR and FQNEAQ (reference sequence). The CDR3 is CSSSLKTGKNIQYF. The CDR3 nucleotides are TGTTCCAGCAGCTTAAAAACAGGTAAAAACATTCAGTACTTC.